The 3 T cell receptor beta chains below were found in one sample sequenced in a study of blood T cells in healthy people across ages (dated by TCRdb to between 2014 and 2016). Receptor libraries were prepared by 5' RACE. The instrument was an Illumina HiSeq 2500. A second PCR of about 7 to 12 cycles was performed with a sample-barcoded 5' primer and a J-beta primer mix. TCRdb applied fastp at Q25 and MiXCR to the public reads, then kept only in-frame beta chains. CDR3 protein sequences are deduplicated, and each keeps its most common genes and DNA. The sample profile shows roughly 700,000 distinct CDR3 sequences; 49% of them were found once. Jointly, the top ten make up under 35% of the sample. Sequences were obtained from blood. The receptor set was obtained from a woman in her fifties or sixties in good health.

This clonotype has a count of ten or more. The CDR3 sequence is CSAGPANEQFF. The DNA of the CDR3 is TGCAGCGCTGGACCCGCGAACGAGCAGTTCTTC. The chain uses TRBV29-1 and TRBJ2-1; D gene unclear. The CDR3 is 11 residues long. Germline loops: CDR1 SQVTM, CDR2 ANQGSEA. V lost 7 bases and J 10 bases, leaving 14 bases between the germline ends.

The rearrangement links TRBV15 to TRBJ2-3; 14 nucleotides match TRBD2. Unmatched junction bases numbered 1, after V lost 3 bases and J lost 5 bases. The CDR3 loop spans 15 amino acids. Per germline, CDR1 LNHNV and CDR2 YYDKDF (reference sequence). CDR3 DNA sequence: TGTGCCACCAGCAGGGGGACTAGCGGGAGAGATACGCAGTATTTT. Encoded protein: CATSRGTSGRDTQYF.

Here the CDR3 reads CAISESLGTTLKRALHF. The CDR3 coding sequence is TGTGCCATCAGTGAGTCGCTAGGGACGACCTTGAAAAGGGCCCTCCACTTT. This chain links TRBV10-3 with TRBJ1-6, with D tentatively TRBD1 (5 bases). CDR1 and CDR2 (germline): ENHRY, SYGVKD. This CDR3 spans 17 amino acids. V lost 0 bases to trimming and J lost 14 bases, with 23 bases between them.